One T cell receptor (beta chain) is described in this entry. CDR3 length: 14 amino acids. The V gene lost 1 base and the J gene lost 5 bases, with 11 bases spanning the gap. CDR1 and CDR2 from the germline V gene are SGHTA and FQGTGA. These data originate in a study of blood T cell repertoires in COVID-19. In the study overall: From the United States, Italy and Spain came samples of acute and convalescent COVID-19.

Original processing methods: Reference gene primer amplification gave nucleated cell count estimates. The repertoire was sequenced with immunoSEQ multiplex PCR; TCRdb's copy has only in-frame clones and lacks some. V, J and clone size are taken as reported in that table, and D and trimming were inferred from the DNA itself. The sample has 30,000 to 40,000 clones, more than 85% seen once. This sequence originates from a male donor with active COVID-19. Sequencing input: peripheral blood. The V gene is TRBV7-3, the J gene TRBJ1-1; D might be TRBD1 (5 bases). The CDR3 loop is CASSLNPQGTEAFF. CDR3 nucleotides: TGTGCCAGCAGCTTAAACCCCCAGGGTACTGAAGCTTTCTTT.